The sequence of this T cell receptor beta chain was determined in a study of blood T cell repertoires in COVID-19. Study as a whole: The United States, Italy and Spain provided the acute and convalescent COVID-19 samples. PBMCs, B-cell-depleted T cells, or T cells were the source of the cDNA or gDNA that made up the material.

Authors' data handling: Reference gene primer amplification gave estimated nucleated cell counts. Measured with immunoSEQ multiplex PCR; TCRdb has only the in-frame clones, and not every one. The V and J calls and clone size come from that table; D and trimming were worked out from the DNA. Of 200,000 to 250,000 clones listed, roughly 90% are singletons. The sequence was obtained from a woman in her sixties with acute or convalescent COVID-19. Material for sequencing was peripheral blood.

CDR3 nucleotides: TGTGCCAGCAGCGTAACCGGACAGAGCTATGGCTACACCTTC. Protein: CASSVTGQSYGYTF. The gene calls are TRBV9 and TRBJ1-2, with a weak D call TRBD1 (6 bases). The V gene lost 1 base and the J gene lost 4 bases, with 11 bases spanning the gap. Germline CDR1 and CDR2: SGDLS and YYNGEE. The CDR3 has 14 residues.